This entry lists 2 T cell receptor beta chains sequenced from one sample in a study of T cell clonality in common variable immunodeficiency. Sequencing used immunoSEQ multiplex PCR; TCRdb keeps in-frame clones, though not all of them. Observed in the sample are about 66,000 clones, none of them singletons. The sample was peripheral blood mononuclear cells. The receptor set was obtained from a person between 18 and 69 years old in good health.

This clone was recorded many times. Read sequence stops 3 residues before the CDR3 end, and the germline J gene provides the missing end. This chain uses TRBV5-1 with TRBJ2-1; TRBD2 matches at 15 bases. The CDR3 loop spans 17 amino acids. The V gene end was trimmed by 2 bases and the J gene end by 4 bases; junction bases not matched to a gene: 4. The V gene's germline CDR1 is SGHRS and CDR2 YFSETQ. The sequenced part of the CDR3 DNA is TGCGCCAGCAGCTTCGGACTAGCGGGAGGGCCGTACAATGAG. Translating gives CASSFGLAGGPYNE. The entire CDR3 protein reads CASSFGLAGGPYNEQFF.

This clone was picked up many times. The CDR3 protein is CASRNWDRPNYGYTF. The sequenced CDR3 bases are TGTGCCAGCAGAAACTGGGACAGACCCAACTATGGC. This chain uses TRBV5-6 with TRBJ1-2, with 7 bases lining up with TRBD1. The CDR3 end lies 3 residues beyond the end of the read and is filled in from the germline J gene. The V segment lost 5 bases and the J segment 2 bases; nucleotides outside the gene matches: 9. The V gene's germline CDR1 is SGHDT and CDR2 YYEEEE. This CDR3 has 15 amino acids.